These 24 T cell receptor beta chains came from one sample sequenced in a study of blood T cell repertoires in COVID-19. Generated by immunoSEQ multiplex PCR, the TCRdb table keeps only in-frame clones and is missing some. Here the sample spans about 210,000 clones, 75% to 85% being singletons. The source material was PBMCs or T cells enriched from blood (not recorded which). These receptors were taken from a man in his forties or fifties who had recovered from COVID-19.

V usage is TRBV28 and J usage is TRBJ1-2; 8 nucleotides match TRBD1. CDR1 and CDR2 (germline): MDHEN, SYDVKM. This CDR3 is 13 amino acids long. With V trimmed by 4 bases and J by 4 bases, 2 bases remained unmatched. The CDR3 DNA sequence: TGTGCCAGCAGTTCGACAGGGGCCTATGGCTACACCTTC. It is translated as CASSSTGAYGYTF.

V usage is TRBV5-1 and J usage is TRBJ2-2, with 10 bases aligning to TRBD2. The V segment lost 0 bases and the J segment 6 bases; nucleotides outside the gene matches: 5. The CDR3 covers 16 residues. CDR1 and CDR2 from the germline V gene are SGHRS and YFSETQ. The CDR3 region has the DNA TGCGCCAGCAGCTTGGAGTCCAGCGGGAGGGCCGGGGAGCTGTTTTTT. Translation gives CASSLESSGRAGELFF.

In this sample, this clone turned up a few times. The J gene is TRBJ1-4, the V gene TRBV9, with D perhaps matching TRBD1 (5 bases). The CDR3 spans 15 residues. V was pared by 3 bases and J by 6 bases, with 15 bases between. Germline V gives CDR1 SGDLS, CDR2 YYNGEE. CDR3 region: CASSATGLSYEKLFF. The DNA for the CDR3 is TGTGCCAGCAGCGCCACAGGCTTATCATATGAAAAACTGTTTTTT.

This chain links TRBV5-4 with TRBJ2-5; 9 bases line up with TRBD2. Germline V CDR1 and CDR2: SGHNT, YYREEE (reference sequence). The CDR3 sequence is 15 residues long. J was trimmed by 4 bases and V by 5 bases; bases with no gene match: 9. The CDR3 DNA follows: TGTGCCAGCAGATTGCGGGGGGGGATGCGAGAGACCCAGTACTTC. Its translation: CASRLRGGMRETQYF. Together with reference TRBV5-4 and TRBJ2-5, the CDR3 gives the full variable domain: ETGVTQSPTHLIKTRGQQVTLRCSSQSGHNTVSWYQQALGQGPQFIFQYYREEENGRGNFPPRFSGLQFPNYSSELNVNALELDDSALYLCASRLRGGMRETQYFGPGTRLLVL.

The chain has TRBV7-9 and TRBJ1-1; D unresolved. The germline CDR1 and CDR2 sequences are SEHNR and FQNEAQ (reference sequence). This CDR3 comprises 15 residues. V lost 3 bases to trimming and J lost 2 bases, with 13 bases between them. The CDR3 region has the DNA TGTGCCAGCAGCTTCTCACAGATTCGAAACACTGAAGCTTTCTTT. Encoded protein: CASSFSQIRNTEAFF.

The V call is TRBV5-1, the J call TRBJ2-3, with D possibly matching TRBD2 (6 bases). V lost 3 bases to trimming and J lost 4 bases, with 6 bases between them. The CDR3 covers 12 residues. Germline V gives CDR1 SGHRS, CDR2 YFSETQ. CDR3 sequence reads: CASSWGADTQYF. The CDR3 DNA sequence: TGCGCCAGCAGCTGGGGGGCAGATACGCAGTATTTT.

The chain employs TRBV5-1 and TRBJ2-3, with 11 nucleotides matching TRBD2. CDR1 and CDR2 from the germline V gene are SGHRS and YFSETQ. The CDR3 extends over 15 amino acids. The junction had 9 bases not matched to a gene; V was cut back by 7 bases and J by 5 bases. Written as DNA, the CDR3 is TGCGCCAGCGGAAGTACTAGCGGGGGAGAAGATACGCAGTATTTT. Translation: CASGSTSGGEDTQYF.

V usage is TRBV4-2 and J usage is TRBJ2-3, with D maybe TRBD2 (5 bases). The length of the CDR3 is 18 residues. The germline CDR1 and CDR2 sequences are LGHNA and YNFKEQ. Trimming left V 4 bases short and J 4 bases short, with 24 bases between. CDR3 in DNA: TGTGCCAGCAGCCCCTCTGGCAGCGGTTCCCTGAGGGCAGATACGCAGTATTTT. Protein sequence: CASSPSGSGSLRADTQYF.

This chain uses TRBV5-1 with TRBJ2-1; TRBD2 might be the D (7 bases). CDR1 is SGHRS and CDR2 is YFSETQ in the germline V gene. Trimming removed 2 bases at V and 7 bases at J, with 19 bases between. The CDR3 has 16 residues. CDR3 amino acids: CASSFWGGTRVNEQFF. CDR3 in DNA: TGCGCCAGCAGCTTTTGGGGGGGCACCCGCGTGAATGAGCAGTTCTTC.

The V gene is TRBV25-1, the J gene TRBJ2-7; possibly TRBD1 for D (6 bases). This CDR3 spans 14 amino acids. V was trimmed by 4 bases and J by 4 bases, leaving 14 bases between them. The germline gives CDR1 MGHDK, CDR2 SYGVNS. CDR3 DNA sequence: TGTGCCAGCAGTGGGCAGGGTAGGGGGTACGAGCAGTACTTC. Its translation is CASSGQGRGYEQYF.

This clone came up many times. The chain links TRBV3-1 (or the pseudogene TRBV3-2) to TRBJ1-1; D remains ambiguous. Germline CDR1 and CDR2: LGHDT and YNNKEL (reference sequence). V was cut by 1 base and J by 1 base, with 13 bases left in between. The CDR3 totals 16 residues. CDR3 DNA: TGTGCCAGCAGCCAAGGTGGAGTATTCCAGAACACTGAAGCTTTCTTT. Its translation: CASSQGGVFQNTEAFF.

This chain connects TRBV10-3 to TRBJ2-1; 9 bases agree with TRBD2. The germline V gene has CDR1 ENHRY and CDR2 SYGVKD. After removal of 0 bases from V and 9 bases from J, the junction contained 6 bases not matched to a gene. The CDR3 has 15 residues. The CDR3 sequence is CAISESVAGVVEQFF. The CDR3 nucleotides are TGTGCCATCAGTGAGTCTGTAGCGGGAGTCGTTGAGCAGTTCTTC.

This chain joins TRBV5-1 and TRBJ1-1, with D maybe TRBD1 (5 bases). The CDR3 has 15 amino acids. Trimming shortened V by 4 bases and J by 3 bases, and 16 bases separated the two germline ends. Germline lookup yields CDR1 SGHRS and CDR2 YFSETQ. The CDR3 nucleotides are TGCGCCAGCAGCGCGTACCTTCTAGGGGACACTGAAGCTTTCTTT. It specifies CASSAYLLGDTEAFF.

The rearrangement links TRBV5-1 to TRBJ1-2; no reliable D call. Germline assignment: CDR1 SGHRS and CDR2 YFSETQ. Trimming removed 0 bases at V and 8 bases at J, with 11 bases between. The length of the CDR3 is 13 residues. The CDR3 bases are TGCGCCAGCAGCTTGGAACAGACATTCGGCTACACCTTC. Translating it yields CASSLEQTFGYTF.

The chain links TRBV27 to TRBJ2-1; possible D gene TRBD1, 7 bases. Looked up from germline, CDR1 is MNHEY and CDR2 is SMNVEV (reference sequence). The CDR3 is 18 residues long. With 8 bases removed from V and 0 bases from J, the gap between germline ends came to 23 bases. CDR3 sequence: CASGETNRGGISYNEQFF. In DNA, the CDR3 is TGTGCCAGCGGGGAGACGAACAGGGGCGGGATCTCCTACAATGAGCAGTTCTTC.

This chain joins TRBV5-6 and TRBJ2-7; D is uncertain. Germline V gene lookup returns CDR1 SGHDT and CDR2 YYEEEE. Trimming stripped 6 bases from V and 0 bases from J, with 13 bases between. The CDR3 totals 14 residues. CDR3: CASTRPPSSYEQYF. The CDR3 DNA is TGTGCCAGCACCCGTCCCCCGAGCTCCTACGAGCAGTACTTC. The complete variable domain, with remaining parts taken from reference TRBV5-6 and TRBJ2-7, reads DAGVTQSPTHLIKTRGQQVTLRCSPKSGHDTVSWYQQALGQGPQFIFQYYEEEERQRGNFPDRFSGHQFPNYSSELNVNALLLGDSALYLCASTRPPSSYEQYFGPGTRLTVT.

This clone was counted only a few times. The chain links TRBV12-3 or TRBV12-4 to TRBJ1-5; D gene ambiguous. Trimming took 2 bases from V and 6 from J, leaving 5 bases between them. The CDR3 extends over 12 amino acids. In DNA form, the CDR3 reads TGTGCCAGCAGTTTACTCCCTCAGCCCCAGCATTTT. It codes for CASSLLPQPQHF.

This CDR3 reads CATSRELQETQYF. The CDR3 DNA reads as TGTGCCACCAGTCGAGAGCTCCAAGAGACCCAGTACTTC. The rearrangement uses TRBV24-1 and TRBJ2-5; D gene ambiguous. This CDR3 has 13 residues. The V and J ends lost 6 bases and 1 base respectively, with 8 bases between them. Germline values: CDR1 KGHDR, CDR2 SFDVKD.

The CDR3 region is CASSAAGGRYEQYF. In DNA form, the CDR3 reads TGTGCCAGCAGCGCCGCGGGAGGCCGCTACGAGCAGTACTTC. This chain joins TRBV5-5 and TRBJ2-7; 8 nucleotides agree with TRBD2. CDR1 and CDR2 (germline): SGHKS, YYEKEE (reference sequence). The CDR3 is made up of 14 amino acids. With 4 bases clipped from V and 3 bases from J, the junction kept 6 bases outside the gene matches.

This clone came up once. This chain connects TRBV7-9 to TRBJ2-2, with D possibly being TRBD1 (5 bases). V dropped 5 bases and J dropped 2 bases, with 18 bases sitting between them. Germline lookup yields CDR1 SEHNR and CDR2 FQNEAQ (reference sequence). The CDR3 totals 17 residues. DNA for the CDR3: TGTGCCAGCAGCACCGCTTGGGGCCCGTATAACACCGGGGAGCTGTTTTTT. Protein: CASSTAWGPYNTGELFF.

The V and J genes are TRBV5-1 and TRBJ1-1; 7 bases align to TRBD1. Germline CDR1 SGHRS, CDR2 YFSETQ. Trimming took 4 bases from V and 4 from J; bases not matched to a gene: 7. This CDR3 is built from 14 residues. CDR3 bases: TGCGCCAGCAGCGAACAGGGGTGGGGCACTGAAGCTTTCTTT. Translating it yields CASSEQGWGTEAFF.

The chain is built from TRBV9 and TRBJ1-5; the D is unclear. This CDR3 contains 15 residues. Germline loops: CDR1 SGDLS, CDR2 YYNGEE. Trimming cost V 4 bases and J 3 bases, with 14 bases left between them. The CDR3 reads CASSTSGENNQPQHF. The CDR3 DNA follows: TGTGCCAGCAGCACAAGCGGGGAGAACAATCAGCCCCAGCATTTT.

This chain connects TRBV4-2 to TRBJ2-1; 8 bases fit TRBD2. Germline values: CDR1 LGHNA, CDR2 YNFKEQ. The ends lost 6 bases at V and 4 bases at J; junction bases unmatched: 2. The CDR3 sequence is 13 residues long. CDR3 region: CASRAGAYNEQFF. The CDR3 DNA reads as TGTGCCAGCAGAGCGGGGGCTTACAATGAGCAGTTCTTC.

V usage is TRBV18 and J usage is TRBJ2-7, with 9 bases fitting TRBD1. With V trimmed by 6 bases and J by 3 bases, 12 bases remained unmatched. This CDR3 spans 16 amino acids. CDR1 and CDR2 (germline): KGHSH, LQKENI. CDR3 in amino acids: CASSLLPRQGGYEQYF. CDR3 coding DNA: TGTGCCAGCTCGCTCTTACCTCGACAGGGGGGCTACGAGCAGTACTTC.